This entry lists 2 T cell receptor beta chains sequenced from one sample in a study of T-cell reconstitution after alpha-beta-depleted transplantation in children. As it was prepared, the TCRbeta library received unique molecular identifiers. A single record per CDR3 protein comes from TCRdb applying MiXCR to the PCR reads. The sample lists about 640,000 distinct CDR3 sequences; roughly 15% were seen once. This specimen was PBMCs from the stem cell graft donor, taken from the stem cell graft. These TCRs come from a human donor who donated a stem cell graft to a child with acute myeloid leukemia.

The V and J genes are TRBV6-1 and TRBJ1-1, with D unclear. The germline CDR1 and CDR2 sequences are MNHNS and SASEGT. This CDR3 has 14 amino acids. The V end lost 2 bases, the J end lost 1 base, and 8 bases lay between the germline ends. CDR3 DNA sequence: TGTGCCAGCAGTGAAAGGTTTGCGAACACTGAAGCTTTCTTT. Amino acids: CASSERFANTEAFF.

Only a few counts were recorded for this clonotype. CDR3 DNA: TGCAGCGTTGACGGGTGGTGGTCTGGGGCGGACACTGAAGCTTTCTTT. It yields the protein CSVDGWWSGADTEAFF. The chain carries TRBV29-1 and TRBJ1-1, with D maybe TRBD1 (5 bases). Trimming pared 3 bases from V and 3 bases from J, leaving 20 bases between. CDR3 length: 16 amino acids. Germline CDR1 reads SQVTM; CDR2 reads ANQGSEA.